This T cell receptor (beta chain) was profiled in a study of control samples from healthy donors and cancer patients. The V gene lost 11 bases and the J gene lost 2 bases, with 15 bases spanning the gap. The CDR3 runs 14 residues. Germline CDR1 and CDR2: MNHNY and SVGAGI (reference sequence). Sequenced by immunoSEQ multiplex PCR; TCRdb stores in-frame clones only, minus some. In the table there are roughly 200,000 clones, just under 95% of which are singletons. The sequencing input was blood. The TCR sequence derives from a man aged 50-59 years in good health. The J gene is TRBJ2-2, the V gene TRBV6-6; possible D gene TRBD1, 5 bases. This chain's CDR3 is CAVNTGQNTGELFF. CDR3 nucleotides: TGTGCCGTCAATACAGGACAAAACACCGGGGAGCTGTTTTTT.